Following are 6 T cell receptor beta chains from one sample sequenced in a study of shared clonotypes between healthy human individuals. Libraries were prepared by immunoSEQ multiplex PCR; TCRdb keeps only in-frame clonotypes and omits some of them. Of 550,000 to 700,000 clones listed, more than 70% are singletons. The specimen was memory CD4+ T cells sorted from blood. Subset denoted: CD45RA-negative fraction. The receptors derive from a woman aged 30 to 39 in good health.

The CDR3: CASSFTGLQPQHF. DNA of the CDR3: TGTGCCAGCAGTTTTACAGGTCTTCAGCCCCAGCATTTT. The rearrangement joins TRBV28 to TRBJ1-5, with D perhaps TRBD1 (5 bases). The CDR3 loop spans 13 amino acids. The V gene's germline CDR1 is MDHEN and CDR2 SYDVKM. V was cut by 3 bases and J by 6 bases, with 9 bases left in between. The variable domain in full, with the rest retrieved from reference TRBV28 and TRBJ1-5, is DVKVTQSSRYLVKRTGEKVFLECVQDMDHENMFWYRQDPGLGLRLIYFSYDVKMKEKGDIPEGYSVSREKKERFSLILESASTNQTSMYLCASSFTGLQPQHFGDGTRLSIL.

The rearrangement links TRBV15 to TRBJ2-1; D is ambiguous. Germline V gives CDR1 LNHNV, CDR2 YYDKDF (reference sequence). The CDR3 is made up of 14 amino acids. The V and J ends lost 1 base and 4 bases respectively, with 8 bases between them. In nucleotides, the CDR3 is TGTGCCACCAGCAGAGCGGTGGGATACAATGAGCAGTTCTTC. Its translation is CATSRAVGYNEQFF.

This clone has a count of ten or more. The chain recombines TRBV28 with TRBJ2-4; no reliable D call. The germline V gene encodes CDR1 MDHEN and CDR2 SYDVKM. The CDR3 totals 15 residues. The germline V and J ends were trimmed by 5 bases and 3 bases, with 14 bases remaining between them. DNA of the CDR3: TGTGCCAGCAGTCCTTTTTGGGGTGGCAAAAACATTCAGTACTTC. Its translation: CASSPFWGGKNIQYF.

This clone was detected ten times or more. CDR3 residues: CASSPYGFTEAFF. Here the CDR3 DNA reads TGTGCCAGCTCACCATACGGGTTCACTGAAGCTTTCTTT. The gene calls are TRBV18 and TRBJ1-1, with D hard to call. There are 13 residues in the CDR3. Germline V gene data show CDR1 as KGHSH and CDR2 as LQKENI. The V and J ends lost 2 bases and 4 bases respectively, with 8 bases between them.

This rearrangement joins TRBV5-4 to TRBJ1-4; a possible D gene is TRBD1 (6 bases). V lost 3 bases and J 5 bases, leaving 14 bases between the germline ends. The germline V gene has CDR1 SGHNT and CDR2 YYREEE (reference sequence). CDR3 length equals 15 residues. In DNA, the CDR3 is TGTGCCAGCAGCTCCTGGGGACACCTAAATGAAAAACTGTTTTTT. Translated: CASSSWGHLNEKLFF.

This clone was picked up a small number of times. This chain joins TRBV7-9 and TRBJ1-2, with 7 bases identical to TRBD1. V lost 5 bases, J lost 8 bases, and 11 bases stayed unmatched. CDR1 is SEHNR, CDR2 FQNEAQ, per germline (reference sequence). The CDR3 is made up of 14 amino acids. This CDR3 reads CASSAYTGAGGYTF. The CDR3 DNA sequence: TGTGCCAGCAGCGCCTATACAGGGGCTGGCGGCTACACCTTC.